This entry features one TCR beta chain sequence. Its binding antigen is unknown. No quality values exist for individual bases; no much larger clone is one base distant. Healthy HIV-negative adults with no recently reported acute infections or vaccinations were included as donors. Every donor was a Caucasian adult residing in Nashville, Tennessee, USA. Magnetic negative selection was used to enrich CD4+ T cells, after which naive cells were positively selected on CD45RA and the negative fraction became the memory subset. After blood collection by leukapheresis, PBMCs were isolated using Ficoll-Histopaque density gradient centrifugation and then cryopreserved in the vapor phase of liquid nitrogen. Analytical flow cytometry was used to check the purity and quantity of every magnetically sorted T cell population. Genomic DNA was isolated from each sorted fraction and quantified by UV absorbance on a Nanodrop 2000c.

The sample is drawn from a study of shared clonotypes between healthy human individuals (dated by TCRdb to the early 2020s). Regarding the study in general: A couple of women and a few men aged 18 to 49 years were included in the cohort. Libraries were prepared and TCR repertoires were sequenced by different laboratories using diverse techniques, in order to increase sequencing depth and limit assay-specific biases. For each donor, CD4 naive and CD4 memory were each given three plates, CD8 naive was given two plates, and CD8 memory was given one plate. Each donor's leukapheresis produced roughly between roughly 0.85 and 10 billion PBMCs. Blood TCR repertoires of roughly 5 healthy adults were deeply sequenced to estimate repertoire size and the extent of clonotype sharing between individuals. General findings and caveats noted by the study authors: The genetic and exposure-history diversity represented was limited by the small number of donors. Pairwise subsampling led to the expectation that sequencing depth would affect the degree of clonotype sharing among donors. Naive subsets generally had larger estimated clonotype richness than memory subsets did. Sampling was limited to blood, and TCR repertoires in tissue likely differ from TCR repertoires in blood. Compared with non-shared clonotypes, the clonotypes found in all four sorted-subset donors had higher generation probabilities. Even with the large sequencing depth, rarefaction of the sorted-subset datasets indicated that sequencing was incomplete. Sharing across four donors was observed for approximately 5% of naive CD4, around 3.5% of naive CD8, roughly 2.4% of memory CD4, and roughly 0.43% of memory CD8 clonotypes.

Using the deep immunoSEQ assay, multiplex PCR amplified TCR CDR3 regions from genomic DNA. Extracted genomic DNA from each cell subset was spread evenly across all wells of several immunoSEQ 96-well plates, with each plate serving as a replicate. For sorted subsets, each replicate PCR was loaded with 150 to 250 ng genomic DNA, equivalent to roughly 30,000 T cell genomes. Purified libraries were measured with a Qubit 3.0 fluorometer, size-checked on a Bioanalyzer 2100, and measured again with the KAPA Library Quantification kit. Every immunoSEQ 96-well plate was sequenced on a dedicated single-read 150-cycle Illumina NextSeq 550 flow cell. The study's own analysis went as follows. Because the immunoSEQ output included only junctional sequences and no quality scores, the filtering could not be the same as the filtering used for full-length reads. To assign V/J genes and CDR3, sequences were annotated using PyIR, a Python wrapper for IgBLAST v1.9, with IMGT germline references. Reads with weak V/J assignments (E-value above 1e-6), missing CDR3, stop codons, out-of-frame junctions, or ambiguous translated residues were removed. A V3J clonotype was defined by an identical inferred V gene, J gene, and CDR3 amino acid sequence. The percentage overlap between two repertoires was calculated by dividing the number of shared unique clonotypes by the size of the smaller repertoire. Repertoire richness was assessed with RTK rarefaction, the Chao1 estimator, and Recon v2.1 estimates of unobserved clonotypes. Generation probabilities for all TCRbeta clonotypes obtained by the gDNA method from a handful of donors were computed using OLGA. The clones in this table, taken by TCRdb from immuneACCESS, are in-frame only. Not every clone is retained; where verified, under half of the shortfall comes from an unresolved V gene, and the cause of the rest is unknown. The DNA was the basis for D and trimming; V, J and clone size are from that table. Recorded for this sample are around 940,000 clones; around 80% of them occurred a single time. The top ten clonotypes cover around 1.4% of the sample.

The CDR3, cysteine through phenylalanine, is 11 amino acids long. CDR3 DNA is the only sequence kept; it has 33 bases, read in frame from the first base. CDR1 and CDR2 are drawn from the germline V gene: MDHEN, SYDVKM. The V and J ends are trimmed by 8 bases and 7 bases, leaving 9 bases between them. The receptor was isolated from a man between 18 and 29 years old in good health. Sequenced input: memory CD4+ T cells sorted from blood. The cell subset or site label for this specimen denotes: CD45RA-negative fraction. The rearrangement combines TRBV28 with TRBJ2-4; the D match is possibly TRBD1 or TRBD2, with 5 bases aligned in each. The encoded CDR3 is CASGDQNIQYF. At the DNA level, the sequence is TGTGCCAGCGGGGACCAGAACATTCAGTACTTC.